A single sample gave rise to the 22 T cell receptor beta chains below, sequenced in a study of blood T cells in healthy people across ages. Next came a second PCR, run for roughly 7 to 12 cycles, which used a sample-barcoded 5' primer along with a J-beta primer mix. Each CDR3 protein is one row after TCRdb ran MiXCR on the 5' RACE reads. The sample consists of 1,500,000 or so distinct CDR3 sequences, approximately 59% of them appearing once. Sequenced input: blood. These receptors were collected from a man aged 18 to 35 in good health.

The rearrangement links TRBV25-1 to TRBJ2-4; 10 bases match TRBD1. V shed 5 bases, J shed 6 bases, and the junction held 7 bases outside the gene matches. The CDR3 loop spans 15 amino acids. CDR1 and CDR2 from the germline V gene are MGHDK and SYGVNS. The CDR3 sequence: CASSRSRTGGNIQYF. The CDR3 DNA follows: TGTGCCAGCAGTCGGTCTAGGACAGGGGGAAACATTCAGTACTTC.

The sample holds a few counts of this clonotype. The V gene is TRBV3-1, the J gene TRBJ1-1; 8 nucleotides line up with TRBD1. The germline gives CDR1 LGHDT, CDR2 YNNKEL (reference sequence). V shed 8 bases, J shed 4 bases, and the junction held 6 bases outside the gene matches. CDR3 length: 13 amino acids. CDR3 sequence reads: CASSQGVGTEAFF. CDR3 DNA sequence: TGTGCCAGCTCACAGGGGGTAGGCACTGAAGCTTTCTTT.

This chain connects TRBV4-1 to TRBJ1-1; the D is unclear. The CDR3 is 15 amino acids. The V and J ends lost 1 base and 1 base respectively, with 10 bases between them. The germline CDR1 and CDR2 sequences are MGHRA and YSYEKL. For the CDR3, the DNA is TGCGCCAGCAGCCAAGTTTGGGAGTCGAACACTGAAGCTTTCTTT. This translates into CASSQVWESNTEAFF.

The J gene is TRBJ2-1, the V gene TRBV4-1; D ambiguous. Germline CDR1 MGHRA, CDR2 YSYEKL. CDR3 size: 13 residues. Trimming left V 4 bases short and J 11 bases short, with 15 bases between. CDR3 coding DNA: TGCGCCAGCAGCCCGCATGGAGTAACTCAGCAGTTCTTC. Translation: CASSPHGVTQQFF.

This sequence joins TRBV21-1 and TRBJ2-7; TRBD1, the D gene given by the table, was not confirmed from the DNA. TRBV21-1 constitutes a pseudogene. The CDR3 runs 14 residues. The CDR3 bases are TGTGCCAGCAGCTCTGGACTGGGAGATTACGAGCAGTACTTC. This gives the protein CASSSGLGDYEQYF.

The chain combines TRBV30 with TRBJ1-1; D unclear. CDR1 GTSNPN and CDR2 SVGIG come from the germline V gene (reference sequence). The CDR3 runs to 12 residues. The CDR3 DNA follows: TGTACATGGAGCCGCACGGACACTGAAGCTTTCTTT. The encoded protein is CTWSRTDTEAFF.

This chain joins TRBV9 and TRBJ1-6; D is possibly TRBD1 (5 bases). Germline CDR1 SGDLS, CDR2 YYNGEE. With 0 bases removed from V and 3 bases from J, the gap between germline ends came to 13 bases. The CDR3 runs 17 residues. CDR3: CASSVGLQGNYNSPLHF. DNA for the CDR3: TGTGCCAGCAGCGTAGGTCTCCAGGGTAACTATAATTCACCCCTCCACTTT.

Of note for this clonotype: This may stem from a read error, because a much larger clone lies one nucleotide away. This CDR3 fails to terminate in the conserved phenylalanine or tryptophan, so it likely reflects a read error. The chain couples TRBV3-1 to TRBJ2-4; TRBD2 agrees at 14 bases. The J call may be wrong; the DNA end is better matched by TRBJ2-7. This CDR3 comprises 15 residues. Germline CDR1 is LGHDT and CDR2 is YNNKEL (reference sequence). CDR3 protein: CASSLGLAGGYEQYL. The CDR3 bases are TGTGCCAGCAGCCTCGGACTAGCGGGAGGATACGAGCAGTACCTC.

The chain is built from TRBV20-1 and TRBJ2-5; 14 nucleotides match TRBD2. V trimming: 8 bases; J trimming: 11 bases; junction bases outside the gene matches: 19. This CDR3 contains 16 residues. Germline-derived CDR1 and CDR2 are DFQATT and SNEGSKA (reference sequence). The CDR3 bases are TGCAGTACCTCCCCATTGGGACTAGCGGGGGTGAATGAGCAGTACTTC. Amino acids: CSTSPLGLAGVNEQYF.

The count of this clonotype is one. V is TRBV10-1 and J is TRBJ2-3, with D possibly matching TRBD1 (5 bases). Trimming left V 6 bases short and J 2 bases short, with 15 bases between. The germline gives CDR1 WNHNN, CDR2 SYGVQD (reference sequence). The CDR3 totals 15 residues. CDR3 DNA: TGCGCCAGCAGCGCCCATAAGGGGTACACAGATACGCAGTATTTT. This sequence encodes CASSAHKGYTDTQYF.

V and J are TRBV4-3 and TRBJ2-1; maybe TRBD2 (6 bases). In germline, CDR1 is LGHNA, CDR2 YSLEER. V dropped 0 bases and J dropped 13 bases, with 16 bases sitting between them. The CDR3 loop spans 14 amino acids. CDR3 sequence reads: CASSQDLPGETQFF. CDR3 nucleotide sequence: TGCGCCAGCAGCCAAGATTTACCGGGAGAGACCCAGTTCTTC.

In DNA form, the CDR3 reads TGCGCCAGCAGCTTGGTTCTAGAGCCTGGCTATGAGCAGTTCTTC. Translation: CASSLVLEPGYEQFF. The chain carries TRBV5-1 and TRBJ2-1; D is unclear. The CDR3 consists of 15 residues. Germline CDR1 is SGHRS and CDR2 is YFSETQ. Between the trimmed V and J ends, which lost 0 bases and 8 bases, there was a span of 15 bases.

This chain uses TRBV4-1 with TRBJ2-7; the D is unclear. CDR1 and CDR2 from the germline V gene are MGHRA and YSYEKL. Trimming stripped 1 base from V and 6 bases from J, with 7 bases between. The CDR3 runs 12 residues. CDR3 amino acids: CASSQAHGEQYF. The CDR3 DNA reads as TGCGCCAGCAGCCAAGCCCACGGCGAGCAGTACTTC.

The chain uses TRBV4-3 and TRBJ1-2, with D hard to call. The V end lost 1 base, the J end lost 0 bases, and 9 bases lay between the germline ends. CDR1 is LGHNA, CDR2 YSLEER, per germline. The CDR3 contains 15 residues. The DNA for the CDR3 is TGCGCCAGCAGCCAAGCTAAGGCAGCTAACTATGGCTACACCTTC. Its protein product is CASSQAKAANYGYTF.

This clonotype was seen a few times. This rearrangement joins TRBV12-3 or TRBV12-4 to TRBJ2-5, with 9 bases fitting TRBD2. V lost 4 bases, J lost 5 bases, and 8 bases stayed unmatched. The CDR3 consists of 15 residues. This CDR3 reads CASSSVAGAIETQYF. In DNA, the CDR3 is TGTGCCAGCAGTTCCGTAGCGGGGGCGATCGAGACCCAGTACTTC.

This clonotype has a single count. The chain uses TRBV6-6 and TRBJ2-7, with D perhaps assigned TRBD1 or TRBD2 (5 bases each). Between the trimmed V and J ends, which lost 5 bases and 4 bases, there was a span of 12 bases. The CDR3 totals 13 residues. Germline lookup yields CDR1 MNHNY and CDR2 SVGAGI (reference sequence). The CDR3 DNA reads TGTGCCAGCAGTGACCGGGACGGATACGAGCAGTACTTC. Its translation is CASSDRDGYEQYF.

This clonotype was detected only once. The rearrangement uses TRBV28 and TRBJ1-1; the D is unclear. Germline V gene data show CDR1 as MDHEN and CDR2 as SYDVKM. V lost 5 bases, J lost 6 bases, and 13 bases lay in between. This CDR3 is built from 13 residues. This CDR3 reads CASSLVLTSEAFF. The CDR3 DNA sequence: TGTGCCAGCAGTCTCGTCCTAACCTCTGAAGCTTTCTTT.

The CDR3 DNA reads as TGTGCCATCAGTGACCCCGTACCTTCCCCGACAGTTGCCTCCTACGAGCAGTACTTC. It translates to CAISDPVPSPTVASYEQYF. The V and J genes are TRBV10-3 and TRBJ2-4; D perhaps matches TRBD1 (5 bases). Judging by the DNA end, TRBJ2-7 fits better; the J call may be wrong. Germline lookup yields CDR1 ENHRY and CDR2 SYGVKD. This CDR3 contains 19 residues.

This sequence joins TRBV4-1 and TRBJ2-3; D unclear. V was pared by 4 bases and J by 5 bases, with 10 bases between. Per germline, CDR1 MGHRA and CDR2 YSYEKL. The CDR3 is 13 amino acids. This CDR3 is CASSPRGGDTQYF. Written as DNA, the CDR3 is TGCGCCAGCAGCCCCCGAGGCGGAGATACGCAGTATTTT.

Only a few counts were recorded for this clonotype. V gene TRBV2 combines with J gene TRBJ2-1; no reliable D call. This CDR3 comprises 15 residues. V was cut by 6 bases and J by 2 bases, with 14 bases left in between. Germline V CDR1 and CDR2: SNHLY, FYNNEI. The CDR3 spells CASRLGIGAYNEQFF. As DNA, the CDR3 is TGTGCCAGCAGGTTGGGGATAGGCGCCTACAATGAGCAGTTCTTC.

This rearrangement joins TRBV2 to TRBJ2-3, with 10 bases lining up with TRBD2. This CDR3 region has 17 residues. The germline V gene has CDR1 SNHLY and CDR2 FYNNEI. V lost 5 bases to trimming and J lost 7 bases; unmatched junction nucleotides: 15. This CDR3 reads CASSPQILAGVDNTQYF. The CDR3 nucleotides read TGTGCCAGCAGTCCACAGATCCTAGCGGGGGTTGATAATACGCAGTATTTT.

The chain combines TRBV2 with TRBJ2-3; D gene uncertain. Germline CDR1 SNHLY, CDR2 FYNNEI. The V and J ends lost 7 bases and 3 bases respectively, with 11 bases between them. The CDR3 is 13 amino acids. The CDR3 is CASTGLRTDTQYF. Here the CDR3 DNA reads TGTGCCAGCACCGGCCTCAGGACAGATACGCAGTATTTT.